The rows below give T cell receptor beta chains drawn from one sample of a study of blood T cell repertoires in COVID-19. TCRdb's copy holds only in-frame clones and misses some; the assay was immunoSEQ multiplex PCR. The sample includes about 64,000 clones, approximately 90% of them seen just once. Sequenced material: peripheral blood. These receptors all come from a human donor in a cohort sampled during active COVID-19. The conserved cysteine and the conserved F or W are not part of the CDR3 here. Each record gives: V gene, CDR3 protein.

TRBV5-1	ASSGEGRNEQF
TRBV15	ATSMDSNTGELF
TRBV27	ASGQGYTGELF
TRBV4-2	ASSQGQVGETQY
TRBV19	ASSPSLSGANVLT
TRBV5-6	ASSFLAGPYNEQF
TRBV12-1	ASSFAPWTDGQGSYEQY
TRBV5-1	ASSPAGAGELF
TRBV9	ASSVDAGGGYEQY
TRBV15	ATSRWPSENTEAF
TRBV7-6	ASSLDRGNGYT
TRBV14	ASSPLGPGNTIY
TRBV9	ASSGRVQGFDPGHINEKLF
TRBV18	ASSPGTVGQAF
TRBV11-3	ASSTFLREGHRANTGELF
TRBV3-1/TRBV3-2	ASSQGKLYGYT
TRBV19	ASSIFGTGYNEQF
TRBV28	ASSFAARSGYT
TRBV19	ASLIETGGPPNEQF
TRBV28	ASSLPTRGLPQETQY
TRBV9	ASSVAGEVFYEQY
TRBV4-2	ASSQPTGDGYT
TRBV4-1	ASSESPFTSTDTQY
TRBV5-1	ASSQGGAETQY
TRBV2	ASLWSGTRGTDTQY
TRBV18	ASSPGTGNPNTGELF
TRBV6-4	ASSEPPRVSGNTIY
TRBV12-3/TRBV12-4	ASSGRDLKTQY
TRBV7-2	ASSLGESYEQY
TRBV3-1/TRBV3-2	ASSQDGGLAGEGEQF
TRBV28	ASSLFYTGTSPSTDGYT
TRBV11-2	ASSLDSGVGNEQF
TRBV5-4	ASKAGQGAGNTIY
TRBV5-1	ASSYGGTGGETQY
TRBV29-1	SVRASAGGYEQY
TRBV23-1	VPERKEMTYGYT
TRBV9	ASSELAATYNEQF
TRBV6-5	ASRRLAADTQY
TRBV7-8	ASSLGGLAGAGELF
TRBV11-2	ASSFRSINEKLF
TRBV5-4	ASSSGLAPQTQY
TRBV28	ASRTPTGFQETQY
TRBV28	ATAVFPPGSQGNTIY
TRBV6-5	ASSRGGDTGELF
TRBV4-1	ASSQDDRALYNEQF
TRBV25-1	ASSDRKTGPLGGYT
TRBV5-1	ASSPGTSEAQY